The source of this T cell receptor (beta chain) is a study of T cells in localized non-small cell lung cancer (dated by TCRdb to 2018 to 2021). Some background on the complete study: Comparing tumors with uninvolved tumor-adjacent lungs, the study looked at the T cell repertoires of roughly 250 patients with early-stage NSCLC. The cohort consisted of roughly 240 treatment-naive NSCLC patients whose localized lung tumors had been resected. The mean age of the NSCLC patients was less than 70 years, with approximately 130 men and over 100 women.

At diagnosis, peripheral blood, uninvolved tumor-adjacent lung and tumor were collected and stored as a combination of fresh-frozen and FFPE material. Blood samples were analyzed as peripheral blood mononuclear cells for TCR repertoire profiling. Here is what the overall study found, with its caveats: Multi-region tumor sequencing was not performed, so intratumor heterogeneity could not be excluded. Higher blood T cell density associated with longer overall survival, while higher adjacent-lung clonality associated with shorter survival. Because the study design was exploratory, TCR variables were selected using unadjusted p-values without false-discovery rate correction. A median of 57 of the top 100 tumor clones turned up in the paired uninvolved adjacent lung, and fewer than 35 of those clones also ranked among the top 100 of that same adjacent lung. Uninvolved tumor-adjacent lung showed the highest T cell clonality, higher than tumor, which suggests more focused antigenic responses in the uninvolved tumor-adjacent lung.

The immunoSEQ Assay was used to sequence TCR beta CDR3 regions from DNA. On the authors' methods: T cell density was computed as TCR beta template counts normalized to usable DNA estimated by amplifying housekeeping genes. The preseqR package was used to estimate richness by extrapolating to 400,000 templates for PBMC samples and to 120,000 templates for tissue samples. Clonality was calculated as one minus Pielou's evenness. Tissue-enriched TCRs were identified by differential abundance testing using productive amino-acid clonotypes, minimum total count 5 and alpha 0.1. The Jaccard Index and the Morisita Overlap Index were used to measure repertoire overlap between compartments. GLIPH clustered TCR beta CDR3s with public tetramer-defined viral CDR3s; viral motifs required at least three viral sequences plus V-gene enrichment. TCRdb re-hosts the immuneACCESS table, in-frame sequences only. Its copies lack some clones; in the studies checked, an unresolved V gene accounts for under half of them, and the cause for the rest is not known. The V and J calls and the clone size are those of that table, but D and trimming were determined from the DNA. Recorded for this sample are about 11,000 clones; 85% to 90% of them occurred a single time. The top ten clonotypes cover roughly 22% of the sample.

A remark on this clone: Its antigen is currently not known. No clone much larger than this one lies a single base away; base qualities are absent.

The sample consisted of peripheral blood, taken before any cancer treatment. This receptor was identified in an older male donor with stage I lung adenocarcinoma.

The CDR3 protein is CASRRDRGPQPQHF. The nucleotide sequence is given as TGTGCCAGCAGACGCGACAGGGGTCCCCAGCCCCAGCATTTT. Rearrangement joined TRBV28 to TRBJ1-5, with 8 junctional bases fitting TRBD1. Sequences MDHEN (CDR1) and SYDVKM (CDR2) are obtained from the germline V gene. The CDR3 covers 14 residues, taking in both the cysteine and the phenylalanine. Solely the CDR3 DNA is kept, with 42 bases framed from the first base. Trimming accounts for 6 bases at V and 7 bases at J, while the number of junction bases matched to no gene is 8.